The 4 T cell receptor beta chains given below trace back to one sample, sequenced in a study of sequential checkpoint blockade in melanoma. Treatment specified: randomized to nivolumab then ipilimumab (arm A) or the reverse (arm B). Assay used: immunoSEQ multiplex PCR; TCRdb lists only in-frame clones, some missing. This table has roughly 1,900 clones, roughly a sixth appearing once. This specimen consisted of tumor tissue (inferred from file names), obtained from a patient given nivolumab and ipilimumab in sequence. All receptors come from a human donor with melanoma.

CDR3 protein: CASSQGGTGAYGEYNEQFF. Here the CDR3 DNA reads TGCGCCAGCAGTCAGGGGGGGACAGGGGCGTACGGGGAGTACAATGAGCAGTTCTTC. This chain connects TRBV23-1 to TRBJ2-1; 10 nucleotides line up with TRBD1. TRBV23-1 qualifies as an ORF whose function is uncertain. CDR3 length: 19 residues. The trim removed 3 bases at V and 4 bases at J, leaving 15 bases unmatched.

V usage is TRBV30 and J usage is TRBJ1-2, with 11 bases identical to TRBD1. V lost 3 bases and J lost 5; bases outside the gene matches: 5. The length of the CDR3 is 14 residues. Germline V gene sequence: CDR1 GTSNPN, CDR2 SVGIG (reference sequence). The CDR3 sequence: CAWRGTGGRYGYTF. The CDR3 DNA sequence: TGTGCCTGGAGGGGGACAGGGGGGAGGTATGGCTACACCTTC.

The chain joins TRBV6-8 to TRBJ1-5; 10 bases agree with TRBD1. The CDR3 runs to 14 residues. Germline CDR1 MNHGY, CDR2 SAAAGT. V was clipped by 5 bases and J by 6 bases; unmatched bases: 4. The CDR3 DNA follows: TGTGCCAGCAGTCGAGGGACAGGGGTTCAGCCCCAGCATTTT. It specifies CASSRGTGVQPQHF.

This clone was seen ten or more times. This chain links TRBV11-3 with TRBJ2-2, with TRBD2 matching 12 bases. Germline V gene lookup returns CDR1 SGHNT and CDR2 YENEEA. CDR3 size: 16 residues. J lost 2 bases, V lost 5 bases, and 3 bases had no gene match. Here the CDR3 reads CASSRTSGANTGELFF. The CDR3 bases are TGTGCCAGCAGCCGGACTAGCGGGGCCAACACCGGGGAGCTGTTTTTT.